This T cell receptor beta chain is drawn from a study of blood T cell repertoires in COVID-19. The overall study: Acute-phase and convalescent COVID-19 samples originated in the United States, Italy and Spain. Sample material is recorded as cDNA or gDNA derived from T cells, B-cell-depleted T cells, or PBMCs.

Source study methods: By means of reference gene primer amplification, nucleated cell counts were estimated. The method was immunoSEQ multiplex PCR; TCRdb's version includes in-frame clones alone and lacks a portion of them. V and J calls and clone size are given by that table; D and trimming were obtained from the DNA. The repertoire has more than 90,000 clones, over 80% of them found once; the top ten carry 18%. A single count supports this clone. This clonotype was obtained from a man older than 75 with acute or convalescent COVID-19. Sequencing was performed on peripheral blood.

For the CDR3, the DNA is TGTGCCAGCAGTTATTCAGGTAGCAATCAGCCCCAGCATTTT. It encodes CASSYSGSNQPQHF. V and J are TRBV7-9 and TRBJ1-5, with no clear D. Germline CDR1 is SEHNR and CDR2 is FQNEAQ (reference sequence). The CDR3 loop spans 14 amino acids. The ends were cut back, 6 bases at V and 0 bases at J, with 9 bases in the middle.